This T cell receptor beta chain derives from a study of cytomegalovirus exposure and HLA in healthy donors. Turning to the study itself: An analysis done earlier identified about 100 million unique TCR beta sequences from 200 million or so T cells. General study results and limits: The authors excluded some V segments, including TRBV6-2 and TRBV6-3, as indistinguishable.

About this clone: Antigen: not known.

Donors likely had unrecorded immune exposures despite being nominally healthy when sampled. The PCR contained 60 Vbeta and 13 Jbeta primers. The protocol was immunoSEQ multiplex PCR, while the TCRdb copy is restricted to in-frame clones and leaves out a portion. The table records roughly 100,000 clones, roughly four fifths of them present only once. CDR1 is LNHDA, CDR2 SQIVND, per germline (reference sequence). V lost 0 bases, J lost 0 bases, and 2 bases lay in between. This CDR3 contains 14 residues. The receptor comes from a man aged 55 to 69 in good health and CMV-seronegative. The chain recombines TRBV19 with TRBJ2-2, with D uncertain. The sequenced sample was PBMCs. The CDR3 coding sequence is TGTGCCAGTAGTATAGATACGAACACCGGGGAGCTGTTTTTT. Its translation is CASSIDTNTGELFF.